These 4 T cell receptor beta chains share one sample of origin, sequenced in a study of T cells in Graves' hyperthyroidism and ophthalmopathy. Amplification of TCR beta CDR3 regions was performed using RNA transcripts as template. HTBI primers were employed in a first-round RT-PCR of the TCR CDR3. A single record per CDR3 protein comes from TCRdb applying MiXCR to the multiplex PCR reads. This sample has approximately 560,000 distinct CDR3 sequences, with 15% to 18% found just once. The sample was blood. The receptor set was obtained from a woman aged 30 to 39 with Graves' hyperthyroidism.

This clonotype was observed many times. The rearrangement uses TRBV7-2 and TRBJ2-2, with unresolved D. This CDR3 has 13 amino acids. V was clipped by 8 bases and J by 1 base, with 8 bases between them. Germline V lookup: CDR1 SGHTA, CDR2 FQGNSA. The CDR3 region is CASRTMNTGELFF. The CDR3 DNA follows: TGTGCCAGCCGCACAATGAACACCGGGGAGCTGTTTTTT. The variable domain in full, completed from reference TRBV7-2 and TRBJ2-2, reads GAGVSQSPSNKVTEKGKDVELRCDPISGHTALYWYRQSLGQGLEFLIYFQGNSAPDKSGLPSDRFSAERTGGSVSTLTIQRTQQEDSAVYLCASRTMNTGELFFGEGSRLTVL.

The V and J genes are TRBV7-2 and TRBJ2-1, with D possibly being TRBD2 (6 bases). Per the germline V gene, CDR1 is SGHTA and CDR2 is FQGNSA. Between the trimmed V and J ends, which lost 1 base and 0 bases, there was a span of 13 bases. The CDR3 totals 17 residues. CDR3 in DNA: TGTGCCAGCAGCTTAGGGGGGGACCCGAGCTCCTACAATGAGCAGTTCTTC. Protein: CASSLGGDPSSYNEQFF.

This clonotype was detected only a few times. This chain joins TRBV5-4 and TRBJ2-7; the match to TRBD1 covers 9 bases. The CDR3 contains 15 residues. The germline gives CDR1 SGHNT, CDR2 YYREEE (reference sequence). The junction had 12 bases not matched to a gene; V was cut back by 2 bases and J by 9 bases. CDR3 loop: CASSFLTGGTSGQYF. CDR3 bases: TGTGCCAGCAGCTTTCTAACAGGGGGCACTTCGGGGCAGTACTTC.

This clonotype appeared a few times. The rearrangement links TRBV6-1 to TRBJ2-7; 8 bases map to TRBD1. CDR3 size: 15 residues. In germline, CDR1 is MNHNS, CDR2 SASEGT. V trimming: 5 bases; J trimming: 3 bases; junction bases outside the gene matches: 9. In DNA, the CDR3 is TGTGCCAGCAGTCAGATTCCGGGACAGGTCTACGAGCAGTACTTC. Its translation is CASSQIPGQVYEQYF.